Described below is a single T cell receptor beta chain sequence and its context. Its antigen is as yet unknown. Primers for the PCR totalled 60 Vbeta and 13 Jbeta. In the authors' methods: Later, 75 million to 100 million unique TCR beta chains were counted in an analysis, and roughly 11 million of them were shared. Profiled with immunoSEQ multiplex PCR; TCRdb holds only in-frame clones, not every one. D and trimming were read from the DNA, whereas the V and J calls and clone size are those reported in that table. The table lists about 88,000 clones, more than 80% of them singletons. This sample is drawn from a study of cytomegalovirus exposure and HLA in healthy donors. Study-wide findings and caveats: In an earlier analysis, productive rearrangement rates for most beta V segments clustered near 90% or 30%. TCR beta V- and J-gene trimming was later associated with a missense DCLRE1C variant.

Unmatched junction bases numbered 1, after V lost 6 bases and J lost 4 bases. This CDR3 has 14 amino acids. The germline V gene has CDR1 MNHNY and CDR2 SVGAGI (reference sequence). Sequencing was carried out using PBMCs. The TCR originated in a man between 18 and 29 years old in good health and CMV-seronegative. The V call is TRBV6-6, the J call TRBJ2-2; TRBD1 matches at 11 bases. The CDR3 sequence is CASRGQGGTGELFF. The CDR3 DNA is TGTGCCAGCAGGGGACAGGGGGGCACCGGGGAGCTGTTTTTT.